The sequence of this TCR beta chain was determined in a study of cytomegalovirus exposure and HLA in healthy donors. General observations from the study: A later examination showed that TCR association rates differed by HLA locus, with DRB1 most and HLA-C fewest. Clonal expansion was found to be greater in HLA-associated TCR beta chains than in equally common others in a later analysis.

The PCR employed 60 Vbeta primers together with 13 Jbeta primers. As originally analysed: Per a later analysis, the number of unique TCR beta chains was about 80 million, of which some 9.9 million were shared. Repertoires were generated with immunoSEQ multiplex PCR, while TCRdb's copy carries only in-frame clones and drops some. V and J calls and clone size follow that table, whereas D and trimming were derived from the DNA. The repertoire includes 60,000 to 80,000 clones, approximately 60% of them detected once, and about 3% sits in the top ten. While unrecorded immune exposures were likely, the donors were nominally healthy when sampled. CDR3 length equals 14 residues. A word on this clone: Antigen specificity is unknown.

Input material: PBMCs. The receptor was isolated from a man aged 25 to 45 in good health and CMV-seronegative. V is TRBV21-1 and J is TRBJ2-7; the table names TRBD1, a call not compared with the DNA. TRBV21-1 is deemed a pseudogene. The CDR3 loop is CASSEIRQGYEQYF. CDR3 in DNA: TGTGCCAGCTCCGAAATCCGGCAGGGCTACGAGCAGTACTTC.